The present entry profiles one T cell receptor (beta chain) with its context. Its cognate antigen has yet to be identified. Base-call qualities are not available, and no considerably larger clone is one nucleotide away. This record comes from a study of Tregs in tolerant kidney transplant recipients (dated by TCRdb to between 2018 and 2021). Notes on the research overall: Related donors were used in the transplants with nonmyeloablative bone marrow transplantation, and mixed chimerism was transient in the human trials. The study used TCRbeta sequencing to identify donor-specific regulatory T cells before combined kidney and bone marrow transplantation, then tracked those cells after transplant. General conclusions and limits of the study: Donor-specific Treg expansion was found to exceed global Treg expansion in tolerant patients, suggesting antigen-driven rather than nonspecific expansion. Because the PCR primers were changed over time for some patients, nucleotide-level comparison could not be performed across the samples from those patients. Although technical replication error seemed to be minimal, the question of biological reproducibility was not addressed directly. Expanding Tregs with activated donor B cells appeared to identify the most biologically relevant and donor-specific TCRbeta repertoire. The study was limited by small patient numbers, and the findings need validation in larger populations and under other immunosuppression protocols.

Genomic DNA was extracted from sorted cells with the QIAGEN DNeasy Blood and Tissue Kit for TCRbeta CDR3 sequencing. High-throughput TCRbeta CDR3 sequencing was carried out commercially through immunoSEQ, with PCR amplification with bias correction and internal controls included. As for the original processing: Unique productive TCRbeta sequences were defined by CDR3 nucleotide sequence where primers matched, and otherwise by CDR3 amino acid sequence together with Vbeta and Jbeta genes. To correct for sorting error, sequences found in more than one sorted population at a frequency ratio of 2:1 or less were discarded, and the remaining shared sequences were assigned to the population with the higher frequency. Donor-reactive sequences were defined as at least 5-fold expanded in CFSE-low cells versus unstimulated cells, with frequency of at least 0.01% in CFSE-low cells. Jensen-Shannon divergence, calculated on the top 100 TCRbeta sequences ranked by frequency, was used to quantify repertoire divergence. For samples with multiple sequencing runs, sorting error was corrected in each run separately before the runs were combined. TCRdb took this table from immuneACCESS and kept in-frame rearrangements with V and J called. Such tables lack part of the clones; where checked against another copy, unresolved V genes explain under half of the gap, and the rest is unexplained. The V and J calls and clone size are taken from that table; D and trimming were inferred from the DNA. The sample table records about 78,000 clones; 75% to 95% of these occur just once. The ten top clones hold roughly 0.35% of the sample.

This sample's time point label indicates: blood sample drawn before combined kidney and bone marrow transplant. Thawed PBMCs were FACS-sorted into unstimulated Tregs (CD4+CD25+CD127-), CD4+ non-Tregs (CD4+CD25-), CD4 cells and CD8 cells. Prior to Treg sorting, thawed PBMCs were rested overnight at 37 degrees C with approximately 210 IU/ml IL-2. Several combined kidney and bone marrow transplant recipients from the ITN036ST trial were included as patients, and samples were available only from these trial subjects. Healthy control blood was processed to PBMCs with a Ficoll density gradient and then cryopreserved, whereas patient PBMCs were collected both before and after transplant. This sequence was found in a human donor who received a combined kidney and bone marrow transplant. Sequencing used Tregs from blood, obtained before the transplant.

The CDR3 region: CASIARLGRFLGTEAFF. The DNA sequence follows: TGTGCCAGCATTGCGAGATTAGGACGATTTTTGGGCACTGAAGCTTTCTTT. The chain is made from TRBV27 and TRBJ1-1, with an unclear D gene assignment. Trimming takes 7 bases from V and 4 bases from J, and the germline ends sit 25 bases apart. Taken from the germline V gene (reference sequence), the CDR1 and CDR2 loops are MNHEY and SMNVEV. Measured from the cysteine to the phenylalanine, the CDR3 is 17 residues long. Only the CDR3 DNA is retained, 51 bases long and in frame from the first base.